Shown below are 18 T cell receptor beta chains from a single sample sequenced in a study of cytomegalovirus exposure and HLA in healthy donors. Produced via immunoSEQ multiplex PCR; TCRdb's table is partial and in-frame only. The sample lists approximately 230,000 clones, about 90% seen once, with around 12% in the top ten. Specimen: PBMCs. These receptors came from a man between 18 and 35 years old in good health and CMV-seropositive.

The rearrangement joins TRBV4-2 to TRBJ1-5; TRBD1 matches at 8 bases. Germline V lookup: CDR1 LGHNA, CDR2 YNFKEQ. This CDR3 contains 18 residues. V lost 4 bases to trimming and J lost 0 bases; unmatched junction nucleotides: 11. CDR3 residues: CASSPRQGPEYSNQPQHF. The CDR3 DNA is TGTGCCAGCAGCCCCAGACAGGGGCCTGAGTATAGCAATCAGCCCCAGCATTTT.

V gene TRBV30 combines with J gene TRBJ2-7, with 8 bases identical to TRBD1. Germline V gene lookup returns CDR1 GTSNPN and CDR2 SVGIG (reference sequence). The CDR3 is 13 amino acids. V lost 0 bases, J lost 7 bases, and 5 bases stayed unmatched. The CDR3 region has the DNA TGTGCCTGGAGTGTGACAGGGGTTGGTGAGCAGTACTTC. This sequence encodes CAWSVTGVGEQYF.

The rearrangement links TRBV5-1 to TRBJ2-5; TRBD1 aligns across 10 bases. The CDR3 sequence is 14 residues long. The germline CDR1 and CDR2 sequences are SGHRS and YFSETQ. After removal of 5 bases from V and 5 bases from J, the junction contained 6 bases not matched to a gene. For the CDR3, the DNA is TGCGCCAGCAGGGGGGACAGGGGTACGGAGACCCAGTACTTC. Translation: CASRGDRGTETQYF.

V is TRBV5-4 and J is TRBJ2-1, with 10 bases that match TRBD2. The V and J ends lost 1 base and 9 bases, in that order; junction bases with no gene match: 10. The CDR3 runs to 16 residues. Germline assignment: CDR1 SGHNT and CDR2 YYREEE (reference sequence). The CDR3 spells CASSLPSGRASAEQFF. The CDR3 region has the DNA TGTGCCAGCAGCTTGCCCAGCGGGAGGGCCTCCGCTGAGCAGTTCTTC.

This chain uses TRBV27 with TRBJ2-6; D not certain. The V gene lost 6 bases and the J gene lost 2 bases, with 5 bases spanning the gap. Germline values: CDR1 MNHEY, CDR2 SMNVEV (reference sequence). CDR3 length: 13 residues. In nucleotides, the CDR3 is TGTGCCAGCAGGCTCCCTGGGGCCAACGTCCTGACTTTC. Protein sequence: CASRLPGANVLTF.

The chain joins TRBV11-2 to TRBJ2-2; possible D gene TRBD1, 5 bases. Looked up from germline, CDR1 is SGHAT and CDR2 is FQNNGV. This CDR3 has 17 residues. Trimming pared 0 bases from V and 6 bases from J, leaving 17 bases between. The CDR3 DNA follows: TGTGCCAGCAGCTTAGATAATTGGGCAGGGAAGGCCGGGGAGCTGTTTTTT. Its protein product is CASSLDNWAGKAGELFF.

This chain connects TRBV7-2 to TRBJ2-1, with TRBD2 identical over 11 bases. J was trimmed by 0 bases and V by 1 base; bases with no gene match: 2. The germline V gene encodes CDR1 SGHTA and CDR2 FQGNSA. The CDR3 has 17 residues. CDR3 nucleotides: TGTGCCAGCAGCTTAGTAGCGGGGGGGAGCTCCTACAATGAGCAGTTCTTC. Its translation is CASSLVAGGSSYNEQFF.

The chain carries TRBV29-1 and TRBJ2-3, with 7 bases matching TRBD1. Losses at the gene ends were 7 bases for V and 8 bases for J; bases not matched to a gene: 9. Germline CDR1 is SQVTM and CDR2 is ANQGSEA. The CDR3 covers 12 residues. The CDR3 region has the DNA TGCAGCGAGGTCGACAGGGCCGGTACGCAGTATTTT. Translated, it gives CSEVDRAGTQYF.

The CDR3 here is CASSPRDATYEQYF. CDR3 DNA sequence: TGTGCCAGCAGTCCCAGGGACGCCACCTACGAGCAGTACTTC. The chain joins TRBV27 to TRBJ2-7; either TRBD1 or TRBD2 may supply D (5 bases each). Looked up from germline, CDR1 is MNHEY and CDR2 is SMNVEV (reference sequence). This CDR3 contains 14 residues. V dropped 5 bases and J dropped 2 bases, with 13 bases sitting between them.

The chain combines TRBV15 with TRBJ2-7; TRBD2 aligns across 8 bases. Germline V gene lookup returns CDR1 LNHNV and CDR2 YYDKDF (reference sequence). J lost 3 bases, V lost 0 bases, and 13 bases had no gene match. The CDR3 has 18 residues. The CDR3 nucleotides read TGTGCCACCAGCAGAGAGGGGGGGAGGACTAGCCGGTTCTACGAGCAGTACTTC. Protein sequence: CATSREGGRTSRFYEQYF.

The genes are TRBV5-6 and TRBJ2-5; D unclear. The CDR3 length is 15 residues. The V end lost 4 bases, the J end lost 3 bases, and 16 bases lay between the germline ends. Per the germline V gene, CDR1 is SGHDT and CDR2 is YYEEEE. The CDR3: CASSLRTGRKETQYF. The CDR3 bases are TGTGCCAGCAGCCTGCGGACCGGGCGGAAAGAGACCCAGTACTTC.

The chain joins TRBV21-1 to TRBJ2-3; the table gives TRBD2 as D, unverified against the DNA. TRBV21-1 is a listed pseudogene. This CDR3 is 19 amino acids long. The CDR3 DNA reads as TGTGCCAGCAGCCCTCGGGAGGAGGCAGATACCACTAGCACAGATACGCAGTATTTT. As protein: CASSPREEADTTSTDTQYF.

A few counts support this clone. This rearrangement joins TRBV7-3 to TRBJ1-1, with D uncertain. Germline V gene sequence: CDR1 SGHTA, CDR2 FQGTGA. The V and J ends lost 2 bases and 0 bases respectively, with 4 bases between them. There are 13 residues in the CDR3. The DNA for the CDR3 is TGTGCCAGCAGCTTAGAGGTGAACACTGAAGCTTTCTTT. As protein: CASSLEVNTEAFF.

CDR3 residues: CASKGLLGSNQPQHF. CDR3 bases: TGTGCCAGTAAAGGCCTATTGGGGAGCAATCAGCCCCAGCATTTT. The V and J genes are TRBV19 and TRBJ1-5; D gene uncertain. Germline CDR1 LNHDA, CDR2 SQIVND (reference sequence). The CDR3 has 15 amino acids. Between the trimmed V and J ends, which lost 7 bases and 1 base, there was a span of 14 bases.

The chain carries TRBV15 and TRBJ2-5, with D perhaps TRBD2 (6 bases). Germline loops: CDR1 LNHNV, CDR2 YYDKDF (reference sequence). There are 15 residues in the CDR3. The V gene lost 7 bases and the J gene lost 3 bases, with 18 bases spanning the gap. This chain's CDR3 is CATMLGGREEETQYF. CDR3 DNA: TGTGCCACCATGCTAGGAGGGAGAGAAGAAGAGACCCAGTACTTC.

This chain links TRBV9 with TRBJ2-7, with D perhaps matching TRBD1 (5 bases). Trimming shortened V by 3 bases and J by 3 bases, and 16 bases separated the two germline ends. CDR1 and CDR2 from the germline V gene are SGDLS and YYNGEE. The CDR3 contains 15 residues. CDR3 residues: CASSGGVDNVYEQYF. The CDR3 DNA reads TGTGCCAGCAGCGGCGGAGTGGACAACGTCTACGAGCAGTACTTC.

This clone came up once. The V call is TRBV30, the J call TRBJ1-5, with 7 nucleotides matching TRBD1. Germline V gives CDR1 GTSNPN, CDR2 SVGIG (reference sequence). The CDR3 consists of 13 residues. The V segment lost 2 bases and the J segment 2 bases; nucleotides outside the gene matches: 0. The CDR3 DNA sequence: TGTGCCTGGAGTACAGGGGGCAATCAGCCCCAGCATTTT. Translated: CAWSTGGNQPQHF.

The chain joins TRBV9 to TRBJ1-1; perhaps TRBD1 as D (6 bases). Per germline, CDR1 SGDLS and CDR2 YYNGEE. V was clipped by 5 bases and J by 4 bases, with 18 bases between them. This CDR3 contains 15 residues. The CDR3 region has the DNA TGTGCCAGCAGTCCCCAGGGGAGCACGCGCACTGAAGCTTTCTTT. Translation gives CASSPQGSTRTEAFF.